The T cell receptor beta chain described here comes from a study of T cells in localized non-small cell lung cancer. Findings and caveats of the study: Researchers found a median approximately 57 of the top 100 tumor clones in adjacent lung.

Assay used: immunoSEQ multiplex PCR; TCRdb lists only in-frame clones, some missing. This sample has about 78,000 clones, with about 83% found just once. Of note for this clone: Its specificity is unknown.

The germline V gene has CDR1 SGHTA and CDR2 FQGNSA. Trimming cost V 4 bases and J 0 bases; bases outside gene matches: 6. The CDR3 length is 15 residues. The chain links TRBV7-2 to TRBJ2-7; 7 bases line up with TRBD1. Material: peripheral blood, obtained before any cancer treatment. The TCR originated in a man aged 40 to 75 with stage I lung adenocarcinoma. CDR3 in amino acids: CASSYRQGGSYEQYF. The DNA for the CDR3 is TGTGCCAGCAGCTATCGACAGGGCGGCTCCTACGAGCAGTACTTC. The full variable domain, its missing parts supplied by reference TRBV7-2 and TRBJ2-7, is GAGVSQSPSNKVTEKGKDVELRCDPISGHTALYWYRQSLGQGLEFLIYFQGNSAPDKSGLPSDRFSAERTGGSVSTLTIQRTQQEDSAVYLCASSYRQGGSYEQYFGPGTRLTVT.